The 6 T cell receptor beta chains below come from one sample, sequenced in a study of technical replicates of blood from several donors. Data came from immunoSEQ multiplex PCR; TCRdb stores just in-frame clones and leaves some out. The data show 59,000 or so clones, 93% seen once. Sequenced sample: PBMCs. All receptors come from a human donor in good health. Some clones in this sample may be carry-over from other donors' samples.

The rearrangement links TRBV11-2 to TRBJ1-3, with D maybe TRBD1 (5 bases). The CDR3 length is 15 residues. Looked up from germline, CDR1 is SGHAT and CDR2 is FQNNGV. V lost 0 bases and J lost 1, with 7 bases in between. Here the CDR3 DNA reads TGTGCCAGCAGCTTAGACCAGGGTTCTGGAAACACCATATATTTT. Its translation is CASSLDQGSGNTIYF. The full variable domain, rest sourced from reference TRBV11-2 and TRBJ1-3, is EAGVAQSPRYKIIEKRQSVAFWCNPISGHATLYWYQQILGQGPKLLIQFQNNGVVDDSQLPKDRFSAERLKGVDSTLKIQPAKLEDSAVYLCASSLDQGSGNTIYFGEGSWLTVV.

The chain couples TRBV1 to TRBJ2-6; TRBD2, as called in the table, went unchecked against the DNA. TRBV1 counts as a pseudogene. This CDR3 comprises 19 residues. The CDR3 here is CTSSPLLWQREYGANVLTF. In DNA form, the CDR3 reads TGCACCAGCAGCCCTCTATTGTGGCAGCGGGAGTATGGGGCCAACGTCCTGACTTTC.

The gene calls are TRBV27 and TRBJ2-7; 15 nucleotides agree with TRBD2. Per germline, CDR1 MNHEY and CDR2 SMNVEV (reference sequence). This CDR3 region has 18 residues. V lost 0 bases, J lost 5 bases, and 8 bases stayed unmatched. CDR3 sequence reads: CASSLSQGTSGRRNEQYF. CDR3 in DNA: TGTGCCAGCAGTTTATCGCAAGGGACTAGCGGGAGGAGGAACGAGCAGTACTTC.

The chain has TRBV18 and TRBJ2-5, with TRBD2 identical over 8 bases. Germline V gene sequence: CDR1 KGHSH, CDR2 LQKENI. V shed 4 bases and J 4 bases; nucleotides not matched to a gene: 5. The CDR3 is 14 amino acids. CDR3 region: CASSRTAGVETQYF. The CDR3 bases are TGTGCCAGCTCACGGACAGCGGGAGTAGAGACCCAGTACTTC.

The CDR3: CASSDGFSAGQETQYF. DNA of the CDR3: TGTGCCAGCAGTGACGGATTTTCGGCGGGCCAAGAGACCCAGTACTTC. The chain has TRBV6-1 and TRBJ2-5; D possibly corresponds to TRBD2 (5 bases). The CDR3 runs to 16 residues. The germline CDR1 and CDR2 sequences are MNHNS and SASEGT. The V gene lost 3 bases and the J gene lost 1 base, with 15 bases spanning the gap.

For the CDR3, the DNA is TGTGCCAGCAGCGAGAGGAGCGGGGGGGCCCGAGAGACCCAGTACTTC. Its protein is CASSERSGGARETQYF. The chain couples TRBV9 to TRBJ2-5, with TRBD2 matching over 10 bases. V shed 3 bases, J shed 4 bases, and the junction held 9 bases outside the gene matches. Germline CDR1 and CDR2: SGDLS and YYNGEE. The CDR3 sequence is 16 residues long.